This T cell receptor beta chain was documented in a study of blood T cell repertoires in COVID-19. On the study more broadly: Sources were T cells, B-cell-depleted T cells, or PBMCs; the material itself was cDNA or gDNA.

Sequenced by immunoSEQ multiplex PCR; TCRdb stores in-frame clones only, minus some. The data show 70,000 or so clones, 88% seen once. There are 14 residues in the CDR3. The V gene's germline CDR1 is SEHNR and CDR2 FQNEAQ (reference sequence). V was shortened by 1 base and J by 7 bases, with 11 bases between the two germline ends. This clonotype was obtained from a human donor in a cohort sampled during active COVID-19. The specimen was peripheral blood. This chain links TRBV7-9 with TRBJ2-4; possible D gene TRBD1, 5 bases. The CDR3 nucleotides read TGTGCCAGCAGCTTAGAGAGTGGGGCGAACATTCAGTACTTC. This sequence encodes CASSLESGANIQYF. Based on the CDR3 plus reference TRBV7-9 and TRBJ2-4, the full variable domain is DTGVSQNPRHKITKRGQNVTFRCDPISEHNRLYWYRQTLGQGPEFLTYFQNEAQLEKSRLLSDRFSAERPKGSFSTLEIQRTEQGDSAMYLCASSLESGANIQYFGAGTRLSVL.